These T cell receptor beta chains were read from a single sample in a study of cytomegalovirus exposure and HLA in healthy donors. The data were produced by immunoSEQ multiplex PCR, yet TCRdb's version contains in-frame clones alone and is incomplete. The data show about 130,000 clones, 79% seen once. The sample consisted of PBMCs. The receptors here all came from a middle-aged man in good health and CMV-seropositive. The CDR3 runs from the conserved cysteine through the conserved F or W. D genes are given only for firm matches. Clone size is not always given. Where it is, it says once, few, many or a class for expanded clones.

CDR3: CASSLAGGQETQYF
DNA: TGTGCCAGCAGCTTAGCGGGAGGGCAAGAGACCCAGTACTTC
D: TRBD2
size: .
V: TRBV7-8
J: TRBJ2-5

CDR3: CASSYPYNEQFF
DNA: TGTGCCAGCAGTTACCCATACAATGAGCAGTTCTTC
D: .
size: once
V: TRBV6-6
J: TRBJ2-1

CDR3: CASSWYQMSNTEAFF
DNA: TGTGCCAGCAGCTGGTACCAGATGTCGAACACTGAAGCTTTCTTT
D: .
size: .
V: TRBV13
J: TRBJ1-1

CDR3: CASSLGGTSGTYEQYF
DNA: TGTGCCAGCAGCTTGGGTGGGACTAGCGGAACCTACGAGCAGTACTTC
D: TRBD2
size: .
V: TRBV5-4
J: TRBJ2-7

CDR3: CASSASNRGRYEQYF
DNA: TGTGCCAGCAGTGCATCGAACAGGGGGAGATACGAGCAGTACTTC
D: TRBD1
size: .
V: TRBV25-1
J: TRBJ2-7

CDR3: CASSGDRDSPNYGYTF
DNA: TGTGCCAGCAGTGGGGACAGGGACTCTCCTAACTATGGCTACACCTTC
D: TRBD1
size: .
V: TRBV2
J: TRBJ1-2

CDR3: CASGRSSGYYNEQFF
DNA: TGTGCCAGCGGCAGGAGTAGCGGCTACTACAATGAGCAGTTCTTC
D: .
size: .
V: TRBV2
J: TRBJ2-1

CDR3: CASSFQGGETQYF
DNA: TGTGCCAGCAGCTTCCAGGGGGGAGAGACCCAGTACTTC
D: .
size: .
V: TRBV7-9
J: TRBJ2-5

CDR3: CASSPRGRTEAFF
DNA: TGTGCCAGCAGTCCCAGGGGAAGGACTGAAGCTTTCTTT
D: .
size: .
V: TRBV2
J: TRBJ1-1

CDR3: CASRGHASYEQYF
DNA: TGTGCCAGCCGGGGACACGCCTCCTACGAGCAGTACTTC
D: .
size: .
V: TRBV27
J: TRBJ2-7

CDR3: CASSGGTGLSYEQYF
DNA: TGTGCCAGCAGCGGTGGGACAGGCCTCTCCTACGAGCAGTACTTC
D: TRBD1
size: .
V: TRBV5-4
J: TRBJ2-7

CDR3: CASSEGVYQPQHF
DNA: TGTGCCAGCAGTGAGGGAGTCTATCAGCCCCAGCATTTT
D: .
size: .
V: TRBV2
J: TRBJ1-5

CDR3: CASSEWGRPSTIYF
DNA: TGTGCCAGCAGTGAATGGGGGAGGCCCAGCACCATATATTTT
D: .
size: .
V: TRBV25-1
J: TRBJ1-3

CDR3: CASSVDPAGVNTGELFF
DNA: TGTGCCAGCAGCGTAGACCCTGCGGGAGTGAACACCGGGGAGCTGTTTTTT
D: TRBD2
size: .
V: TRBV9
J: TRBJ2-2

CDR3: CASSRILAGGSYEQYF
DNA: TGCGCCAGCAGCCGGATACTAGCGGGAGGCTCCTACGAGCAGTACTTC
D: TRBD2
size: .
V: TRBV4-1
J: TRBJ2-7

CDR3: CASSLLVSQTYEQYF
DNA: TGTGCCAGCAGCTTATTGGTCAGTCAAACCTACGAGCAGTACTTC
D: .
size: .
V: TRBV11-2
J: TRBJ2-7

CDR3: CASSLWAGRLGNQPQHF
DNA: TGTGCCAGCAGTTTATGGGCAGGAAGGTTAGGCAATCAGCCCCAGCATTTT
D: .
size: .
V: TRBV28
J: TRBJ1-5

CDR3: CASSPSRDKINYGYTF
DNA: TGTGCCAGCTCACCTTCCCGGGACAAAATTAACTATGGCTACACCTTC
D: .
size: few
V: TRBV18
J: TRBJ1-2

CDR3: CASSQRQESSNEQFF
DNA: TGTGCCAGCAGCCAACGACAGGAATCTAGCAATGAGCAGTTCTTC
D: .
size: once
V: TRBV7-9
J: TRBJ2-1

CDR3: CASSPDSRGEKLFF
DNA: TGTGCCAGTAGTCCGGACAGTCGTGGGGAAAAACTGTTTTTT
D: .
size: .
V: TRBV19
J: TRBJ1-4

CDR3: CASSWTSGSSEQFF
DNA: TGTGCCAGCAGCTGGACTAGCGGGAGCAGTGAGCAGTTCTTC
D: TRBD2
size: once
V: TRBV11-1
J: TRBJ2-1

CDR3: CASSSPGGRVEAFF
DNA: TGTGCCAGCAGCTCCCCTGGGGGCAGGGTTGAAGCTTTCTTT
D: .
size: .
V: TRBV5-4
J: TRBJ1-1

CDR3: CSARLTGELFF
DNA: TGCAGTGCTAGATTAACCGGGGAGCTGTTTTTT
D: .
size: .
V: TRBV20-1
J: TRBJ2-2

CDR3: CARPYRLAGSFFSYEQYF
DNA: TGTGCCAGACCGTACCGTCTAGCGGGATCGTTCTTCTCCTACGAGCAGTACTTC
D: TRBD2
size: .
V: TRBV27
J: TRBJ2-7

CDR3: CASSPRGRGTNSPLHF
DNA: TGTGCCAGCAGCCCCAGAGGTAGGGGGACTAATTCACCCCTCCACTTT
D: .
size: few
V: TRBV7-2
J: TRBJ1-6

CDR3: CASSDPRGDPNEKLFF
DNA: TGTGCCAGCAGTGACCCCAGGGGGGACCCTAATGAAAAACTGTTTTTT
D: TRBD1
size: .
V: TRBV6-1
J: TRBJ1-4

CDR3: CASSSLWTDGLHF
DNA: TGTGCCAGCAGCTCCCTCTGGACAGATGGCCTCCACTTT
D: .
size: few
V: TRBV6-5
J: TRBJ1-6

CDR3: CASSLPGVAGENEQYF
DNA: TGTGCCAGCAGTCTCCCTGGAGTAGCGGGAGAAAACGAGCAGTACTTC
D: TRBD2
size: .
V: TRBV27
J: TRBJ2-7

CDR3: CASSLLGQNTEAFF
DNA: TGTGCCAGCAGCTTATTGGGCCAGAACACTGAAGCTTTCTTT
D: .
size: .
V: TRBV7-9
J: TRBJ1-1

CDR3: CASRDPGYGYTF
DNA: TGTGCCAGCAGAGATCCCGGCTATGGCTACACCTTC
D: .
size: .
V: TRBV27
J: TRBJ1-2

CDR3: CASEPGTEQYF
DNA: TGTGCCAGCGAGCCCGGGACTGAACAGTACTTC
D: .
size: .
V: TRBV27
J: TRBJ2-7

CDR3: CASSSPSGPLREKLFF
DNA: TGTGCCAGCAGCTCGCCCTCAGGGCCCCTTAGAGAAAAACTGTTTTTT
D: .
size: .
V: TRBV7-6
J: TRBJ1-4

CDR3: CASSGRQGMQYF
DNA: TGTGCCAGCAGCGGCCGACAGGGGATGCAGTATTTT
D: TRBD1
size: .
V: TRBV7-7
J: TRBJ2-3

CDR3: CSSSLGRGRFVYEQYF
DNA: TGTTCCAGCAGCTTAGGCAGGGGGCGATTTGTTTACGAGCAGTACTTC
D: TRBD1
size: .
V: TRBV7-9
J: TRBJ2-7

CDR3: CASSFGDNTEAFF
DNA: TGCGCCAGCAGCTTCGGGGATAACACTGAAGCTTTCTTT
D: .
size: .
V: TRBV5-1
J: TRBJ1-1

CDR3: CASSKAPRYGTIPRGLYNEQFF
DNA: TGTGCCAGCAGCAAAGCGCCAAGGTACGGGACTATACCTCGGGGGCTCTACAATGAGCAGTTCTTC
D: .
size: few
V: TRBV21-1
J: TRBJ2-1

CDR3: CASSSDSVSGTF
DNA: TGTGCCAGCAGCTCGGACAGCGTTTCGGGCACCTTC
D: .
size: .
V: TRBV5-4
J: TRBJ1-2

CDR3: CASSMTGGEYEQYF
DNA: TGCGCCAGCAGCATGACAGGGGGCGAGTACGAGCAGTACTTC
D: TRBD1
size: medium-sized
V: TRBV5-1
J: TRBJ2-7

CDR3: CASSDAGQGAANEQFF
DNA: TGTGCCAGCAGTGACGCGGGACAGGGGGCGGCTAATGAGCAGTTCTTC
D: TRBD1
size: .
V: TRBV6-4
J: TRBJ2-1

CDR3: CASSPTVYTQYF
DNA: TGTGCCAGCAGCCCCACTGTATATACGCAGTATTTT
D: .
size: .
V: TRBV28
J: TRBJ2-3

CDR3: CASSPRDSNYGYTF
DNA: TGCGCCAGCAGCCCGCGGGACAGCAACTATGGCTACACCTTC
D: TRBD1
size: once
V: TRBV4-1
J: TRBJ1-2

CDR3: CASSLSIGTVEKLFF
DNA: TGTGCCAGCAGCTTAAGTATTGGGACAGTTGAAAAACTGTTTTTT
D: TRBD1
size: .
V: TRBV7-9
J: TRBJ1-4

CDR3: CASRVYDGYTF
DNA: TGTGCCAGCCGGGTCTATGATGGCTACACCTTC
D: .
size: .
V: TRBV28
J: TRBJ1-2

CDR3: CSARGSEKLFF
DNA: TGCAGTGCTAGGGGCAGTGAAAAACTGTTTTTT
D: .
size: few
V: TRBV20-1
J: TRBJ1-4

CDR3: CASSLFNRGQGQETQYF
DNA: TGTGCCAGCAGTTTATTCAATAGGGGCCAAGGACAAGAGACCCAGTACTTC
D: .
size: .
V: TRBV27
J: TRBJ2-5

CDR3: CAISAREGQDTQYF
DNA: TGTGCCATCAGTGCGCGGGAGGGCCAAGATACGCAGTATTTT
D: TRBD2
size: .
V: TRBV10-3
J: TRBJ2-3

CDR3: CASSSGGEAFF
DNA: TGTGCCAGCAGCTCAGGGGGGGAAGCTTTCTTT
D: TRBD1
size: .
V: TRBV7-9
J: TRBJ1-1

CDR3: CASSQASGSAGELFF
DNA: TGTGCCAGCAGCCAAGCTAGCGGGTCGGCCGGGGAGCTGTTTTTT
D: TRBD2
size: .
V: TRBV16
J: TRBJ2-2

CDR3: CASSQASHRTDTQYF
DNA: TGCGCCAGCAGCCAGGCGAGTCACAGAACAGATACGCAGTATTTT
D: .
size: .
V: TRBV4-1
J: TRBJ2-3

CDR3: CASRIAGTDNEQFF
DNA: TGTGCCAGCAGAATAGCGGGAACTGACAATGAGCAGTTCTTC
D: TRBD2
size: .
V: TRBV6-5
J: TRBJ2-1